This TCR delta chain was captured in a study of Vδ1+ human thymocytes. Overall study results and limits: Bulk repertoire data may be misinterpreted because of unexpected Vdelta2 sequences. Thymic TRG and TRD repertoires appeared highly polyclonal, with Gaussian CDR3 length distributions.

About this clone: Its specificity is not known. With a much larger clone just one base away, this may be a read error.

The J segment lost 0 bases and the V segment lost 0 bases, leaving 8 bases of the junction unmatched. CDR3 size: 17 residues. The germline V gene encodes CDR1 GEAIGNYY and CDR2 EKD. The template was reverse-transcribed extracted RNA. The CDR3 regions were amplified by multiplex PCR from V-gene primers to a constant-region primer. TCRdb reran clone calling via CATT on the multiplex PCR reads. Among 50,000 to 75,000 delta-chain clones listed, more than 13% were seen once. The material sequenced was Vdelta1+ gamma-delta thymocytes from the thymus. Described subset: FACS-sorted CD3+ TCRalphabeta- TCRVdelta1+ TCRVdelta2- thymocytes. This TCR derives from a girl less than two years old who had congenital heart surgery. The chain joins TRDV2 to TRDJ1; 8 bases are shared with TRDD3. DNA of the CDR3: TGTGCCTGTGACACCGGGGTGGGGGATTACGACACCGATAAACTCATCTTT. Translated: CACDTGVGDYDTDKLIF.